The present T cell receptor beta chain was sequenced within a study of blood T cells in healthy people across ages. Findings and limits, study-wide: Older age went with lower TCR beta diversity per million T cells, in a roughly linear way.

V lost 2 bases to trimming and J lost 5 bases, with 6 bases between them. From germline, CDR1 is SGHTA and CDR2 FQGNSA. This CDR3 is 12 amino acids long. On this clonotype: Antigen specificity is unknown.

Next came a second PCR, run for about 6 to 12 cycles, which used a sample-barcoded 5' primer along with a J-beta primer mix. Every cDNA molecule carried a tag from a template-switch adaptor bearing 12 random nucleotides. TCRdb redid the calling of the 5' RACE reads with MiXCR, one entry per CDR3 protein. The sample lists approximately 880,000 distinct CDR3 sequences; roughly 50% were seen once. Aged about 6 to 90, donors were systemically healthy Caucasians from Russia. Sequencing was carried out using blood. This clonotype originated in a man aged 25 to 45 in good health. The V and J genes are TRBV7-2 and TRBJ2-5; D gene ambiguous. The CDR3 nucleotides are TGTGCCAGCAGCTTATATTCTGAGACCCAGTACTTC. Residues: CASSLYSETQYF.